These T cell receptor beta chains were read from a single sample in a study of human T cells and chemical hapten exposure. TCRdb fed the RACE reads into MiXCR, producing one record per CDR3 protein. In the table there are roughly 150,000 distinct CDR3 sequences, approximately 30% of which are singletons. The source was whole blood, collected in connection with sensitization to the hapten diphenylcyclopropenone (DPC). These receptors were taken from a woman younger than 30 with alopecia areata. Some clones in this sample may be carry-over from other donors' samples. Both conserved end residues are part of each CDR3. D genes are given only for firm matches. Expanded clones are given a class, and other clones once, few, many or no size at all.

j_gene | d_gene | v_gene | abundance | CDR3nt | CDR3aa
TRBJ2-7 | - | TRBV12-3/TRBV12-4 | few | TGTGCCAGCAGTTTAGAATCGGGGTCCTACGAGCAGTACTTC | CASSLESGSYEQYF
TRBJ2-2 | - | TRBV11-2 | - | TGTGCCAGCAGCTTATTTGCCCTCCCTTATGTCACCGGGGAGCTGTTTTTT | CASSLFALPYVTGELFF
TRBJ2-2 | - | TRBV20-1 | - | TGCAGTGCTAGACGTTACGGGGCCGGGGAGCTGTTTTTT | CSARRYGAGELFF
TRBJ1-2 | - | TRBV29-1 | few | TGCAGCGTTGAGAGGGCGGAGGACCCGAACCCTTACTATGGCTACACCTTC | CSVERAEDPNPYYGYTF
TRBJ1-1 | - | TRBV6-2/TRBV6-3 | - | TGTGCCAGCAGTTCCCACGGGACGGTGAACACTGAAGCTTTCTTT | CASSSHGTVNTEAFF
TRBJ1-1 | - | TRBV20-1 | - | TGCAGTGCTAGCAGGAACACTGAAGCTTTCTTT | CSASRNTEAFF
TRBJ2-5 | - | TRBV5-1 | - | TGCGCCAGCAGCTTGGACGGGGGAACGGGAGAGACCCAGTACTTC | CASSLDGGTGETQYF
TRBJ1-2 | - | TRBV28 | - | TGTGCCAGCAGGCCCCCGGGACTCTATGGCTACACCTTC | CASRPPGLYGYTF
TRBJ2-3 | - | TRBV21-1 | - | TGTGCCAGCAGCAAAGATTGGGGGGGCCACACAGATACGCAGTATTTT | CASSKDWGGHTDTQYF
TRBJ2-1 | TRBD2 | TRBV12-3/TRBV12-4 | - | TGTGCCAGCAGTTTAGCCCTGACTAGCGGGGACTACAATGAGCAGTTCTTC | CASSLALTSGDYNEQFF
TRBJ2-7 | - | TRBV20-1 | - | TGCAGTGCTAGATCCGCACAGCTCTTCTCCTACGAGCAGTACTTC | CSARSAQLFSYEQYF
TRBJ1-2 | - | TRBV14 | - | TGTGCCAGCAGCCCCGCCGGGGGGGGGAACTATGGCTACACCTTC | CASSPAGGGNYGYTF
TRBJ1-3 | TRBD1 | TRBV29-1 | few | TGCAGCGTGATGGGACAGGACGGCGGTGGAAACACCATATATTTT | CSVMGQDGGGNTIYF
TRBJ1-2 | - | TRBV14 | - | TGTGCCAGCAGCCAGCTGGACTATGGCTACACCTTC | CASSQLDYGYTF
TRBJ2-7 | - | TRBV4-2 | many | TGTGCCAGCAGCCAAGAGGCTCTAATTAGCACCTACGAGCAGTACTTC | CASSQEALISTYEQYF
TRBJ2-7 | TRBD2 | TRBV5-6 | - | TGTGCCAGCAGCTGGGGGGGGGAGCAGTACTTC | CASSWGGEQYF
TRBJ2-1 | - | TRBV27 | few | TGTGCCAGCAGTTTATTTGGACCTGGACACAATGAGCAGTTCTTC | CASSLFGPGHNEQFF
TRBJ1-5 | - | TRBV20-1 | many | TGCAGTGCTAGAGGGGTCACCTATCAGCCCCAGCATTTT | CSARGVTYQPQHF
TRBJ2-3 | TRBD2 | TRBV7-9 | few | TGTGCCAGCAGCCCAGGGACTAGCGGCCGAGGCACAGATACGCAGTATTTT | CASSPGTSGRGTDTQYF
TRBJ2-1 | - | TRBV27 | few | TGTGCCAGCAGTCTATCCCCCCGGAGAGAGCAGTTCTTC | CASSLSPRREQFF
TRBJ1-1 | - | TRBV20-1 | few | TGCAGTGCCACCCTCCCCGGGGTGAACACTGAAGCTTTCTTT | CSATLPGVNTEAFF
TRBJ1-2 | - | TRBV6-5 | - | TGTGCCAGCAGTTACTCGAATACACTTCCCTATGGCTACACCTTC | CASSYSNTLPYGYTF
TRBJ2-5 | - | TRBV6-6 | - | TGTGCCAGCAGACCTCCGGGTCAAGAGACCCAGTACTTC | CASRPPGQETQYF
TRBJ1-2 | - | TRBV4-1 | - | TGCGCCAGCAGCCAAGTTCCCCCAGTTTCCTCAAACTATGGCTACACCTTC | CASSQVPPVSSNYGYTF
TRBJ2-1 | TRBD2 | TRBV29-1 | - | TGCAGCGTCCCAAGGACTAGCGGGAGGGCCACCTACAATGAGCAGTTCTTC | CSVPRTSGRATYNEQFF
TRBJ2-6 | - | TRBV18 | - | TGTGCCAGCTCACCTAGCACTGGGGCCAACGTCCTGACTTTC | CASSPSTGANVLTF
TRBJ2-7 | - | TRBV15 | - | TGTGCCACCAGCAGAGATCGGATGGCTACGAGCGAGCAGTACTTC | CATSRDRMATSEQYF
TRBJ2-3 | - | TRBV11-1 | - | TGTGCCAGCAACCGACTAGGCACAGATACGCAGTATTTT | CASNRLGTDTQYF
TRBJ1-1 | - | TRBV20-1 | - | TGCAGTGCTAGAGATTCGAAACGTCTGAACACTGAAGCTTTCTTT | CSARDSKRLNTEAFF
TRBJ2-1 | - | TRBV29-1 | - | TGCAGCGTCAACGACATAAGTTATTCCTACAATGAGCAGTTCTTC | CSVNDISYSYNEQFF
TRBJ2-2 | TRBD2 | TRBV11-2 | few | TGTGCCAGCAGCCCGGGACTAGCTAGCCGGGAGCTGTTTTTT | CASSPGLASRELFF
TRBJ2-1 | - | TRBV7-2 | few | TGTGCCAGCAGGTACAATGAGCAGTTCTTC | CASRYNEQFF
TRBJ2-3 | - | TRBV24-1 | - | TGTGCCACCAGTGACCCCAGGCTTTCTAGCACAGATACGCAGTATTTT | CATSDPRLSSTDTQYF
TRBJ2-2 | - | TRBV5-6 | - | TGTGCCAGCAGCTTGAAACAGGGTAGTGGAACCGGGGAGCTGTTTTTT | CASSLKQGSGTGELFF